One and the same sample provided the 5 T cell receptor beta chains below, sequenced in a study of T cell responses to AZD1222 COVID-19 vaccine. Libraries were prepared by immunoSEQ multiplex PCR; TCRdb keeps only in-frame clonotypes and omits some of them. The data show roughly 100,000 clones, around 91% seen once. The specimen comprised peripheral blood, sampled on day 0 of AZD1222 vaccination. The receptors shown here come from an adult in good health.

This chain joins TRBV2 and TRBJ2-7, with D perhaps TRBD2 (5 bases). Trimming cost V 7 bases and J 2 bases, with 9 bases left between them. Germline loops: CDR1 SNHLY, CDR2 FYNNEI. CDR3 length equals 12 residues. In DNA form, the CDR3 reads TGTGCCAGCACAAGCGGAACCTACGAGCAGTACTTC. Protein: CASTSGTYEQYF. Combining the CDR3 with reference TRBV2 and TRBJ2-7 gives the whole variable domain EPEVTQTPSHQVTQMGQEVILRCVPISNHLYFYWYRQILGQKVEFLVSFYNNEISEKSEIFDDQFSVERPDGSNFTLKIRSTKLEDSAMYFCASTSGTYEQYFGPGTRLTVT.

The gene calls are TRBV18 and TRBJ1-1; unclear D gene. CDR3 length: 13 residues. The germline V and J ends were trimmed by 3 bases and 3 bases, with 8 bases remaining between them. Per the germline V gene, CDR1 is KGHSH and CDR2 is LQKENI. The CDR3 DNA is TGTGCCAGCTCACCTGCGGGGTACACTGAAGCTTTCTTT. This codes for CASSPAGYTEAFF.

The chain couples TRBV30 to TRBJ2-3, with 9 bases matching TRBD2. The CDR3 extends over 18 amino acids. V shed 0 bases and J 2 bases; nucleotides not matched to a gene: 12. Germline V CDR1 and CDR2: GTSNPN, SVGIG (reference sequence). CDR3 sequence reads: CAWSVLRTSALYTDTQYF. In nucleotides, the CDR3 is TGTGCCTGGAGTGTACTACGGACTAGCGCCCTATACACAGATACGCAGTATTTT.

V usage is TRBV12-5 and J usage is TRBJ2-1; D could derive from TRBD1 or TRBD2 (6 bases each). Germline CDR1 LGHNT, CDR2 FRNRAP. The V end lost 5 bases, the J end lost 6 bases, and 14 bases lay between the germline ends. The CDR3 has 14 residues. Here the CDR3 reads CASGKGDFSNEQFF. The CDR3 DNA reads as TGTGCTAGTGGTAAGGGGGACTTCAGCAATGAGCAGTTCTTC.

The CDR3 loop is CASSPSASSYNSPLHF. The DNA for the CDR3 is TGTGCCAGCTCACCAAGCGCGAGCTCCTATAATTCACCCCTCCACTTT. J is TRBJ1-6 and V is TRBV18, with D unresolved. Trimming pared 2 bases from V and 0 bases from J, leaving 8 bases between. Germline CDR1 and CDR2: KGHSH and LQKENI. The CDR3 loop spans 16 amino acids.